This T cell receptor (beta chain) appears in the sequencing data of a study of T cell changes during pregnancy in multiple sclerosis. The germline V gene has CDR1 SNHLY and CDR2 FYNNEI. The CDR3 totals 15 residues. Trimming pared 8 bases from V and 0 bases from J, leaving 17 bases between. Sequencing used immunoSEQ multiplex PCR; TCRdb keeps in-frame clones, though not all of them. The table has roughly 110,000 clones, around 93% seen once; the top ten hold 0.78%. The clonotype was recovered from a female donor in good health, enrolled as a control in a pregnancy study. The source was peripheral blood, collected in the third trimester of pregnancy. The rearrangement joins TRBV2 to TRBJ2-7; D may be TRBD1 (5 bases). The CDR3 loop is CASRSRTSNSYEQYF. The CDR3 DNA reads as TGTGCCAGCCGATCCAGGACAAGTAACTCCTACGAGCAGTACTTC.